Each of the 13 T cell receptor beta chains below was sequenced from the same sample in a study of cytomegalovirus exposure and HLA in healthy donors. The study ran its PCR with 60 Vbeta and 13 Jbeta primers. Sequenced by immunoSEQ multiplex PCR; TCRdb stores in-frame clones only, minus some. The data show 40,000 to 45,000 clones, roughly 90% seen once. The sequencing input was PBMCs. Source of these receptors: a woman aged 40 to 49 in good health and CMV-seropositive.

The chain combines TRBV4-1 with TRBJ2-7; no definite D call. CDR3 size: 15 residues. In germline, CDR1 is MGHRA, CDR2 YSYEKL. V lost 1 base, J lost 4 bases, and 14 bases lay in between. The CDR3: CASSQAPSTGYEQYF. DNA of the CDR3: TGCGCCAGCAGCCAAGCCCCCTCGACTGGTTACGAGCAGTACTTC.

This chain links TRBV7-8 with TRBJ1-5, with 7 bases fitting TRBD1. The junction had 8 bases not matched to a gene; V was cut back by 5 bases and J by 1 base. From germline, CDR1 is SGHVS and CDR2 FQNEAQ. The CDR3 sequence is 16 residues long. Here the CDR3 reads CASSPRQGISNQPQHF. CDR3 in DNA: TGTGCCAGCAGCCCCCGACAGGGTATAAGCAATCAGCCCCAGCATTTT.

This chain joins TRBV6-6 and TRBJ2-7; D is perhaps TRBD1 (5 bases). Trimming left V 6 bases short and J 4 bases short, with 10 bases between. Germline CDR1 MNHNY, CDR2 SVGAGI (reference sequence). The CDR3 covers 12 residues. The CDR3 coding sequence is TGTGCCAGCAGCCATCAGGGTTACGAGCAGTACTTC. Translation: CASSHQGYEQYF.

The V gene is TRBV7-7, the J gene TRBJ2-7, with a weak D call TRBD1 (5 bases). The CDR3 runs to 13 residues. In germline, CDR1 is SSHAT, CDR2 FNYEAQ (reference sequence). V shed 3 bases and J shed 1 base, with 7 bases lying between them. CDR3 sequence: CASSLGPSYEQYF. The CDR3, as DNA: TGTGCCAGCAGCTTGGGGCCTTCCTACGAGCAGTACTTC.

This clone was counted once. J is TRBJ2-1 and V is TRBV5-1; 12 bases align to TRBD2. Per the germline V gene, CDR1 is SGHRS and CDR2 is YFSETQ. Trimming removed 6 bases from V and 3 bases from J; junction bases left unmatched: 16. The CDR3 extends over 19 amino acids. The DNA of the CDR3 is TGCGCCAGCAACTCAGGACTAGCGGGACCCAACCCCAACTACAATGAGCAGTTCTTC. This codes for CASNSGLAGPNPNYNEQFF.

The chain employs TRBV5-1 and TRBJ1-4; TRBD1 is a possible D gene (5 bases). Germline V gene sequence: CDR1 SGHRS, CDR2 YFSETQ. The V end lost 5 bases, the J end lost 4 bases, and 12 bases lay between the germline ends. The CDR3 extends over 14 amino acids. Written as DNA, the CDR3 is TGCGCCAGCAGTCGACCGGGGGTTAATGAAAAACTGTTTTTT. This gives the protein CASSRPGVNEKLFF.

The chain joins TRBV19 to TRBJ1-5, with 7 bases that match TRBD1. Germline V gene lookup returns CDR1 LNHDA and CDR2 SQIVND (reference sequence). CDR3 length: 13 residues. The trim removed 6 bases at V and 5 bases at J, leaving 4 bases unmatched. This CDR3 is CASSLRGYQPQHF. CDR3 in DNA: TGTGCCAGTAGCCTCAGGGGGTATCAGCCCCAGCATTTT.

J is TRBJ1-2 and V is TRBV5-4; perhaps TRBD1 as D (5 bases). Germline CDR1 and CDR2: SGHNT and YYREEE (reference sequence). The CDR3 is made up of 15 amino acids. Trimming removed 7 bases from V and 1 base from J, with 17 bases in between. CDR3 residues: CASGGSLLLNYGYTF. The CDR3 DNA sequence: TGTGCCAGCGGGGGGAGTCTACTTCTTAACTATGGCTACACCTTC.

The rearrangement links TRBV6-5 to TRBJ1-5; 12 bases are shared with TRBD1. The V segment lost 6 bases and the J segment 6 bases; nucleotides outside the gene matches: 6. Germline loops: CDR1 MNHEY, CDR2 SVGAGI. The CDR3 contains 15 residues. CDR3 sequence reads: CASSRDRGLGQPQHF. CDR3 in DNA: TGTGCCAGCAGCCGGGACAGGGGGCTTGGTCAGCCCCAGCATTTT.

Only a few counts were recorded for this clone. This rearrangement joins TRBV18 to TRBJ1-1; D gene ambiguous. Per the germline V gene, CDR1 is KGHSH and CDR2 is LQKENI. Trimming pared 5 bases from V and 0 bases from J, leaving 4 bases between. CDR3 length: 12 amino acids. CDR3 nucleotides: TGTGCCAGCTCATCGGTGAACACTGAAGCTTTCTTT. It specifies CASSSVNTEAFF.

The CDR3 loop is CASSFQGAGLQTQYF. DNA for the CDR3: TGTGCCAGCAGTTTCCAAGGAGCGGGACTACAGACCCAGTACTTC. The V gene is TRBV28, the J gene TRBJ2-5; 7 bases are a match to TRBD2. CDR3 length: 15 residues. The V gene's germline CDR1 is MDHEN and CDR2 SYDVKM. Trimming at V came to 3 bases and at J to 6 bases, leaving 10 bases not matched to a gene.

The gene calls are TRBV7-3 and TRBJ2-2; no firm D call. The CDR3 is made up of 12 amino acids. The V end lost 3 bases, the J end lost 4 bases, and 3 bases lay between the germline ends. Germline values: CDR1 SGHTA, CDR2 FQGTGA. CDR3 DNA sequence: TGTGCCAGCAGCTTTCTCACCGGGGAGCTGTTTTTT. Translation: CASSFLTGELFF.

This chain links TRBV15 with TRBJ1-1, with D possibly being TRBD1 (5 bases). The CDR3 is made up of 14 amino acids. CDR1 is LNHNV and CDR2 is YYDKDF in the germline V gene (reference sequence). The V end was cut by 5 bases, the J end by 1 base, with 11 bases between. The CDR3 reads CATSPLDKNTEAFF. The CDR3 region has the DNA TGTGCCACCAGCCCTCTGGACAAGAACACTGAAGCTTTCTTT.